Below are 25 T cell receptor beta chains sequenced from a single sample in a study of response to subunit inactivated influenza vaccine. In TCRdb, the RT-PCR reads were re-called with MiXCR into one record per CDR3 protein. The sample yields hundreds of thousands of distinct CDR3 sequences, around 20% seen once. The sample consisted of PBMCs from blood, taken 5 days after vaccination. The receptors here all came from a man aged 50-59 years who received an inactivated influenza vaccine.

This clonotype was counted a few times. The chain has TRBV20-1 and TRBJ2-7; 8 bases map to TRBD2. V lost 6 bases, J lost 3 bases, and 10 bases stayed unmatched. The germline CDR1 and CDR2 sequences are DFQATT and SNEGSKA (reference sequence). CDR3 length: 14 residues. For the CDR3, the DNA is TGCAGTGCCCGGGAGGGGACGCAAGGCTACGAGCAGTACTTC. Residues: CSAREGTQGYEQYF.

The chain has TRBV11-2 and TRBJ2-3; no clear D gene. Germline V gene sequence: CDR1 SGHAT, CDR2 FQNNGV. V was clipped by 10 bases and J by 0 bases, with 8 bases between them. This CDR3 region has 12 residues. The CDR3 loop is CATAYSTDTQYF. The CDR3 region has the DNA TGTGCCACAGCTTATAGCACAGATACGCAGTATTTT.

The chain couples TRBV4-2 to TRBJ2-7, with TRBD1 as a possible D gene (7 bases). Per germline, CDR1 LGHNA and CDR2 YNFKEQ. The CDR3 is made up of 16 amino acids. Trimming left V 0 bases short and J 1 base short, with 13 bases between. The CDR3 protein is CASSQEMTGRSYEQYF. The CDR3 nucleotides read TGTGCCAGCAGCCAAGAAATGACAGGGAGGTCCTACGAGCAGTACTTC.

With respect to this clonotype: Its ends do not fully match the called genes, so a read error is possible. V usage is TRBV12-3 or TRBV12-4 and J usage is TRBJ2-2; possibly TRBD2 for D (5 bases). The CDR3 runs 14 residues. The DNA of the CDR3 is TGTGCCAGCAGCCCCATTAGCGACACCGGGGAGCTGGTTTTT. It codes for CASSPISDTGELVF.

This clonotype turned up a few times. This chain links TRBV28 with TRBJ2-1; 10 nucleotides line up with TRBD1. The CDR3 has 13 amino acids. Germline CDR1 is MDHEN and CDR2 is SYDVKM. V lost 6 bases to trimming and J lost 10 bases; unmatched junction nucleotides: 6. The CDR3 loop is CASSVDRGVEQFF. The DNA of the CDR3 is TGTGCCAGCAGCGTGGACAGGGGGGTGGAGCAGTTCTTC.

The V call is TRBV5-1, the J call TRBJ2-3; D could derive from TRBD1 or TRBD2 (5 bases each). Germline CDR1 SGHRS, CDR2 YFSETQ. Trimming stripped 4 bases from V and 6 bases from J, with 18 bases between. This CDR3 has 15 residues. The CDR3 DNA sequence: TGCGCCAGCAGCCCGGGGCGCCAACGAGGGGATACGCAGTATTTT. Its translation: CASSPGRQRGDTQYF. The entire variable domain, with the rest obtained from reference TRBV5-1 and TRBJ2-3, is as follows: KAGVTQTPRYLIKTRGQQVTLSCSPISGHRSVSWYQQTPGQGLQFLFEYFSETQRNKGNFPGRFSGRQFSNSRSEMNVSTLELGDSALYLCASSPGRQRGDTQYFGPGTRLTVL.

This chain links TRBV18 with TRBJ2-2, with a weak D call TRBD1 (6 bases). Germline CDR1 reads KGHSH; CDR2 reads LQKENI. The V end lost 0 bases, the J end lost 2 bases, and 13 bases lay between the germline ends. The CDR3 spans 17 residues. CDR3 protein: CASSPPRAGANTGELFF. As DNA, the CDR3 is TGTGCCAGCTCACCACCCCGGGCAGGGGCTAACACCGGGGAGCTGTTTTTT.

This clonotype was counted only a few times. This chain uses TRBV27 with TRBJ2-1; 7 nucleotides match TRBD2. The CDR3 contains 12 residues. Germline loops: CDR1 MNHEY, CDR2 SMNVEV (reference sequence). The ends lost 5 bases at V and 11 bases at J; junction bases unmatched: 6. In DNA, the CDR3 is TGTGCCAGCAGTGTAGGACTAGGCAAGCAGTTCTTC. This encodes CASSVGLGKQFF.

This chain joins TRBV20-1 and TRBJ2-1, with TRBD2 identical over 8 bases. V trimming: 6 bases; J trimming: 4 bases; junction bases outside the gene matches: 11. The CDR3 covers 15 residues. Germline V gene data show CDR1 as DFQATT and CDR2 as SNEGSKA (reference sequence). In DNA, the CDR3 is TGCAGTGCGATTCCTCTAGCGGGTGTTTACAATGAGCAGTTCTTC. It yields the protein CSAIPLAGVYNEQFF.

This clonotype was seen more than once but under ten times. The chain employs TRBV27 and TRBJ2-4; D ambiguous. V was cut by 5 bases and J by 4 bases, with 15 bases left in between. The CDR3 runs to 15 residues. Germline V gene sequence: CDR1 MNHEY, CDR2 SMNVEV (reference sequence). The CDR3 protein is CASSPSTLGKNIQYF. In DNA, the CDR3 is TGTGCCAGCAGTCCTTCCACGCTGGGGAAAAACATTCAGTACTTC.

The chain employs TRBV4-3 and TRBJ1-5; no clear D gene. Trimming left V 0 bases short and J 7 bases short, with 13 bases between. CDR3 length: 15 amino acids. Germline-derived CDR1 and CDR2 are LGHNA and YSLEER. CDR3: CASSQDLGSGQPQHF. CDR3 sequence (DNA): TGCGCCAGCAGCCAAGATTTGGGCTCTGGCCAGCCCCAGCATTTT.

The V gene is TRBV9, the J gene TRBJ1-1; unclear D gene. The CDR3 is 13 residues long. Trimming took 2 bases from V and 4 from J, leaving 9 bases between them. Germline lookup yields CDR1 SGDLS and CDR2 YYNGEE. CDR3 sequence (DNA): TGTGCCAGCAGCGTGTCCGAAATCACTGAAGCTTTCTTT. As protein: CASSVSEITEAFF.

The rearrangement uses TRBV6-5 and TRBJ2-1, with 7 bases identical to TRBD2. This CDR3 comprises 16 residues. J lost 2 bases, V lost 0 bases, and 4 bases had no gene match. Germline V gene lookup returns CDR1 MNHEY and CDR2 SVGAGI. This CDR3 reads CASSYSGGSTYNEQFF. Written as DNA, the CDR3 is TGTGCCAGCAGTTACTCGGGCGGGAGCACCTACAATGAGCAGTTCTTC.

The table lists this clonotype with a few counts. The CDR3 loop reads CATSRDYVGGTEAFF. CDR3 nucleotide sequence: TGTGCCACCAGCAGAGATTATGTCGGAGGCACTGAAGCTTTCTTT. The chain recombines TRBV15 with TRBJ1-1; D ambiguous. The V gene's germline CDR1 is LNHNV and CDR2 YYDKDF (reference sequence). The CDR3 extends over 15 amino acids. Trimming removed 0 bases from V and 4 bases from J, with 12 bases in between.

In its sample, this clonotype was seen many times. V is TRBV29-1 and J is TRBJ2-1; 8 nucleotides align to TRBD1. Germline V gene data show CDR1 as SQVTM and CDR2 as ANQGSEA. CDR3 size: 14 residues. V dropped 7 bases and J dropped 5; count of bases not matched to a gene: 10. CDR3 DNA: TGCAGCGCCTCCGGACAGGGAAGGAACAATGAGCAGTTCTTC. This translates into CSASGQGRNNEQFF.

This clonotype was detected only a few times. This chain connects TRBV12-3 or TRBV12-4 to TRBJ1-1; unclear D gene. The V and J ends lost 6 bases and 0 bases respectively, with 11 bases between them. The CDR3 runs 14 residues. The CDR3 sequence is CASSRDTMNTEAFF. The CDR3 nucleotides are TGTGCCAGCAGCCGGGATACCATGAACACTGAAGCTTTCTTT.

The chain is built from TRBV11-1 and TRBJ2-6, with TRBD1 matching over 10 bases. V shed 2 bases, J shed 0 bases, and the junction held 4 bases outside the gene matches. CDR3 length equals 18 residues. The germline V gene encodes CDR1 SGHAT and CDR2 FQDESV (reference sequence). CDR3 sequence: CASSLRRDRGSGANVLTF. The CDR3 nucleotides read TGTGCCAGCAGCTTACGCCGGGACAGGGGCTCTGGGGCCAACGTCCTGACTTTC.

V usage is TRBV15 and J usage is TRBJ2-5; the D is unclear. The CDR3 is made up of 15 amino acids. Trimming removed 0 bases from V and 5 bases from J, with 13 bases in between. Germline lookup yields CDR1 LNHNV and CDR2 YYDKDF (reference sequence). The CDR3 loop is CATSRDNLRRETQYF. CDR3 bases: TGTGCCACCAGCAGAGATAACCTAAGGCGGGAGACCCAGTACTTC.

The V and J genes are TRBV20-1 and TRBJ2-7, with D uncertain. The V end was cut by 1 base, the J end by 6 bases, with 10 bases between. Per germline, CDR1 DFQATT and CDR2 SNEGSKA (reference sequence). CDR3 size: 12 residues. CDR3: CSARGLIGEQYF. The CDR3 bases are TGCAGTGCTAGAGGCCTGATCGGCGAGCAGTACTTC.

V and J are TRBV13 and TRBJ2-1; 12 bases line up with TRBD2. CDR1 and CDR2 from the germline V gene are PRHDT and FYEKMQ (reference sequence). This CDR3 has 15 amino acids. Trimming cost V 5 bases and J 6 bases; bases outside gene matches: 5. The CDR3 loop is CASSARLAGANEQFF. DNA for the CDR3: TGTGCCAGCAGCGCCAGACTAGCGGGGGCCAATGAGCAGTTCTTC.

This clonotype was seen more than once but under ten times. The chain recombines TRBV5-8 with TRBJ2-5; 9 bases align to TRBD1. The germline V gene has CDR1 SGHTS and CDR2 YDEGEE. The CDR3 is made up of 16 amino acids. Trimming removed 1 base from V and 4 bases from J; junction bases left unmatched: 8. The CDR3 DNA reads TGTGCCAGCAGCTTGTTACAGGGGGCAAATGGAGAGACCCAGTACTTC. This encodes CASSLLQGANGETQYF.

This clonotype was counted many times. This chain joins TRBV5-5 and TRBJ2-5; D not certain. Germline assignment: CDR1 SGHKS and CDR2 YYEKEE (reference sequence). This CDR3 is 12 amino acids long. V gave up 4 bases and J gave up 5 bases, with 9 bases separating them. In DNA, the CDR3 is TGTGCCAGCAGCCATTCCTCGGAGACCCAGTACTTC. Its protein is CASSHSSETQYF.

Only a few counts were recorded for this clonotype. The chain joins TRBV5-1 to TRBJ2-3, with 9 bases aligning to TRBD2. CDR1 SGHRS and CDR2 YFSETQ come from the germline V gene. The V segment lost 6 bases and the J segment 2 bases; nucleotides outside the gene matches: 10. CDR3 length: 16 amino acids. In DNA, the CDR3 is TGCGCCAGCACCAGGCTGGGGACTAGCATCACAGATACGCAGTATTTT. It encodes CASTRLGTSITDTQYF.

The rearrangement uses TRBV7-9 and TRBJ2-1; 10 bases match TRBD2. Germline V gives CDR1 SEHNR, CDR2 FQNEAQ (reference sequence). V dropped 10 bases and J dropped 6; count of bases not matched to a gene: 12. The CDR3 runs to 15 residues. The DNA of the CDR3 is TGTGCCACCGTGGTGGGCGGACTAGCGGCCAATGAGCAGTTCTTC. This sequence encodes CATVVGGLAANEQFF.

The chain joins TRBV27 to TRBJ1-2, with D possibly being TRBD1 (6 bases). V gave up 2 bases and J gave up 7 bases, with 29 bases separating them. The germline gives CDR1 MNHEY, CDR2 SMNVEV (reference sequence). The CDR3 loop spans 19 amino acids. CDR3 sequence: CASSLAGFGGRPPTGGYTF. CDR3 DNA sequence: TGTGCCAGCAGTTTAGCTGGTTTTGGGGGCAGGCCTCCAACGGGTGGCTACACCTTC.